Shown below are 27 T cell receptor beta chains from a single sample sequenced in a study of blood T cell repertoires in COVID-19. This table comes from immunoSEQ multiplex PCR, and its TCRdb copy is limited to in-frame clones, with some not included. The sample includes around 180,000 clones, roughly 89% of them seen just once. The sequenced sample was PBMCs or T cells enriched from blood (not recorded which). Receptor source: a woman in her thirties or forties with acute COVID-19.

The chain joins TRBV6-5 to TRBJ1-2; 7 bases align to TRBD1. V was clipped by 8 bases and J by 4 bases; unmatched bases: 10. This CDR3 is built from 14 residues. CDR1 and CDR2 from the germline V gene are MNHEY and SVGAGI. CDR3 region: CASRDRALIYGYTF. The DNA for the CDR3 is TGTGCCAGCCGGGACAGAGCCTTAATCTATGGCTACACCTTC.

J is TRBJ2-6 and V is TRBV7-8, with a tentative D call TRBD2 (6 bases). Germline CDR1 is SGHVS and CDR2 is FQNEAQ. The length of the CDR3 is 14 residues. Trimming removed 5 bases at V and 4 bases at J, with 9 bases between. CDR3: CASSGGTGANVLTF. CDR3 DNA sequence: TGTGCCAGCAGCGGGGGGACGGGGGCCAACGTCCTGACTTTC. The entire variable domain, with the rest obtained from reference TRBV7-8 and TRBJ2-6, is as follows: GAGVSQSPRYKVAKRGQDVALRCDPISGHVSLFWYQQALGQGPEFLTYFQNEAQLDKSGLPSDRFFAERPEGSVSTLKIQRTQQEDSAVYLCASSGGTGANVLTFGAGSRLTVL.

This clone was seen a single time. V usage is TRBV3-1 (or the pseudogene TRBV3-2) and J usage is TRBJ2-3, with TRBD2 matching 12 bases. Per germline, CDR1 LGHDT and CDR2 YNNKEL (reference sequence). J gave up 4 bases and V 2 bases, and 4 bases lay outside the gene matches. The CDR3 is made up of 16 amino acids. In nucleotides, the CDR3 is TGTGCCAGCAGCCAACGCCTAGCGGGAGGGTCAGATACGCAGTATTTT. Amino acid sequence: CASSQRLAGGSDTQYF.

CDR3 sequence (DNA): TGTGCCAGCAGCCCGGGGACAATAGCCAAAAACATTCAGTACTTC. It translates to CASSPGTIAKNIQYF. This chain uses TRBV25-1 with TRBJ2-4, with D possibly TRBD1 on 6 matching bases. The germline V gene has CDR1 MGHDK and CDR2 SYGVNS. Deletions cut 6 bases from V and 0 bases from J, with 12 bases between. The CDR3 sequence is 15 residues long.

About this clone: Different DNA sequences within this sample yield the same CDR3. The chain recombines TRBV3-1 (or the pseudogene TRBV3-2) with TRBJ2-3; 12 positions match TRBD2. Germline CDR1 and CDR2: LGHDT and YNNKEL (reference sequence). This CDR3 comprises 16 residues. The V gene end was trimmed by 1 base and the J gene end by 1 base; junction bases not matched to a gene: 0. CDR3 protein: CASSQGLAGGTDTQYF. The CDR3, as DNA: TGTGCCAGCAGCCAAGGACTAGCGGGGGGCACAGATACGCAGTATTTT.

The chain carries TRBV5-1 and TRBJ2-3; 9 positions agree with TRBD2. Germline V CDR1 and CDR2: SGHRS, YFSETQ. The J segment lost 5 bases and the V segment lost 1 base, leaving 8 bases of the junction unmatched. The CDR3 runs to 16 residues. CDR3 sequence (DNA): TGCGCCAGCAGCTTGTTTGCGGGAGGGCCGGAAGATACGCAGTATTTT. Translation: CASSLFAGGPEDTQYF.

The chain has TRBV6-5 and TRBJ1-5; 8 nucleotides line up with TRBD1. V lost 6 bases to trimming and J lost 3 bases; unmatched junction nucleotides: 7. The V gene's germline CDR1 is MNHEY and CDR2 SVGAGI. This CDR3 contains 15 residues. Written as DNA, the CDR3 is TGTGCCAGCAGACAAGGACAGGGAAACAATCAGCCCCAGCATTTT. Its protein is CASRQGQGNNQPQHF.

There are a few counts of this clone. The genes are TRBV27 and TRBJ1-2; 9 bases agree with TRBD1. This CDR3 comprises 13 residues. Germline V gene lookup returns CDR1 MNHEY and CDR2 SMNVEV (reference sequence). After removal of 5 bases from V and 3 bases from J, the junction contained 1 base not matched to a gene. DNA of the CDR3: TGTGCCAGCAGTAGGACAGGGGACTATGGCTACACCTTC. It codes for CASSRTGDYGYTF.

This sequence joins TRBV3-1 (or the pseudogene TRBV3-2) and TRBJ2-6; possible D gene TRBD2, 6 bases. Germline V gene lookup returns CDR1 LGHDT and CDR2 YNNKEL (reference sequence). Trimming removed 1 base from V and 0 bases from J, with 16 bases in between. CDR3 length: 19 residues. For the CDR3, the DNA is TGTGCCAGCAGCCAAGTTCATGGGGGGTTAAACTCTGGGGCCAACGTCCTGACTTTC. Its protein product is CASSQVHGGLNSGANVLTF.

This clone has only one observation. V usage is TRBV11-2 and J usage is TRBJ2-2, with 7 positions matching TRBD1. The V and J ends lost 5 bases and 1 base, in that order; junction bases with no gene match: 7. The length of the CDR3 is 16 residues. Germline CDR1 is SGHAT and CDR2 is FQNNGV. In DNA form, the CDR3 reads TGTGCCAGCAGCCCAAGACAGGGTCGGAACACCGGGGAGCTGTTTTTT. Amino acids: CASSPRQGRNTGELFF. Using reference TRBV11-2 and TRBJ2-2 for the parts outside the CDR3, the full variable domain is EAGVAQSPRYKIIEKRQSVAFWCNPISGHATLYWYQQILGQGPKLLIQFQNNGVVDDSQLPKDRFSAERLKGVDSTLKIQPAKLEDSAVYLCASSPRQGRNTGELFFGEGSRLTVL.

This clone has a handful of counts. V is TRBV4-1 and J is TRBJ1-4; 8 bases map to TRBD1. J was trimmed by 7 bases and V by 0 bases; bases with no gene match: 13. Germline loops: CDR1 MGHRA, CDR2 YSYEKL. This CDR3 is built from 18 residues. This CDR3 reads CASSQDLYGQGSSEKLFF. The CDR3 nucleotides are TGCGCCAGCAGCCAAGATCTCTACGGACAGGGAAGTTCTGAAAAACTGTTTTTT.

The rearrangement links TRBV5-1 to TRBJ1-4; D unresolved. V was cut by 3 bases and J by 0 bases, with 9 bases left in between. This CDR3 spans 15 amino acids. In germline, CDR1 is SGHRS, CDR2 YFSETQ. Here the CDR3 DNA reads TGCGCCAGCAGCTCTCGCCAGGCAACTAATGAAAAACTGTTTTTT. This translates into CASSSRQATNEKLFF. Variable domain in full (rest from reference TRBV5-1 and TRBJ1-4): KAGVTQTPRYLIKTRGQQVTLSCSPISGHRSVSWYQQTPGQGLQFLFEYFSETQRNKGNFPGRFSGRQFSNSRSEMNVSTLELGDSALYLCASSSRQATNEKLFFGSGTQLSVL.

Only one count was recorded for this clone. The chain joins TRBV6-5 to TRBJ2-5; unclear D gene. With 6 bases removed from V and 2 bases from J, the gap between germline ends came to 10 bases. The CDR3 length is 13 residues. Germline V gene sequence: CDR1 MNHEY, CDR2 SVGAGI. This CDR3 is CASRRTEQETQYF. The DNA for the CDR3 is TGTGCCAGCAGACGTACAGAACAAGAGACCCAGTACTTC.

V usage is TRBV25-1 and J usage is TRBJ2-1, with 12 bases identical to TRBD2. This CDR3 has 17 residues. Looked up from germline, CDR1 is MGHDK and CDR2 is SYGVNS. V was clipped by 4 bases and J by 8 bases; unmatched bases: 12. CDR3 DNA: TGTGCCAGCAGTGGAGGAATGCCTAGCGGGAGGGTAGATGAGCAGTTCTTC. This sequence encodes CASSGGMPSGRVDEQFF. The full variable domain, its missing parts supplied by reference TRBV25-1 and TRBJ2-1, is EADIYQTPRYLVIGTGKKITLECSQTMGHDKMYWYQQDPGMELHLIHYSYGVNSTEKGDLSSESTVSRIRTEHFPLTLESARPSHTSQYLCASSGGMPSGRVDEQFFGPGTRLTVL.

The chain recombines TRBV5-1 with TRBJ2-3; D unclear. CDR1 is SGHRS and CDR2 is YFSETQ in the germline V gene. The CDR3 consists of 14 residues. Trimming removed 4 bases from V and 2 bases from J, with 11 bases in between. For the CDR3, the DNA is TGCGCCAGCAGCACACTATCCCCCACAGATACGCAGTATTTT. As protein: CASSTLSPTDTQYF.

This clone was recorded once. V usage is TRBV7-3 and J usage is TRBJ2-1; possible D gene TRBD2, 6 bases. This CDR3 is 13 amino acids long. CDR1 SGHTA and CDR2 FQGTGA come from the germline V gene. Trimming left V 5 bases short and J 10 bases short, with 15 bases between. Written as DNA, the CDR3 is TGTGCCAGCAGCGAGGGACTGACGGGGGAGCAGTTCTTC. Protein sequence: CASSEGLTGEQFF.

V gene TRBV5-1 combines with J gene TRBJ2-7, with D uncertain. Trimming left V 4 bases short and J 3 bases short, with 5 bases between. CDR3 length: 11 residues. Germline V gene sequence: CDR1 SGHRS, CDR2 YFSETQ. CDR3 bases: TGCGCCAGCAGCAACGGCTACGAGCAGTACTTC. Translating gives CASSNGYEQYF.

This clone occurred once. The chain recombines TRBV6-5 with TRBJ1-2; 7 bases agree with TRBD1. Germline V CDR1 and CDR2: MNHEY, SVGAGI. The V gene end was trimmed by 6 bases and the J gene end by 5 bases; junction bases not matched to a gene: 9. CDR3 length equals 14 residues. CDR3 in DNA: TGTGCCAGCAGGTCACCGGGACAGTGGTATGGCTACACCTTC. Its translation is CASRSPGQWYGYTF.

The chain carries TRBV4-2 and TRBJ2-6; tentatively, D is TRBD1 (6 bases). The CDR3 sequence is 17 residues long. CDR1 LGHNA and CDR2 YNFKEQ come from the germline V gene. V lost 1 base to trimming and J lost 2 bases, with 12 bases between them. CDR3: CASSQVHEGAGANVLTF. As DNA, the CDR3 is TGTGCCAGCAGCCAAGTGCATGAGGGGGCTGGGGCCAACGTCCTGACTTTC.

The chain uses TRBV5-1 and TRBJ2-7; maybe TRBD1 (6 bases). This CDR3 has 15 amino acids. Germline CDR1 is SGHRS and CDR2 is YFSETQ. V lost 0 bases and J lost 2, with 12 bases in between. The CDR3 region is CASSLGLGGPYEQYF. The CDR3 DNA reads TGCGCCAGCAGCTTGGGGTTAGGGGGTCCCTACGAGCAGTACTTC.

The V call is TRBV28, the J call TRBJ2-7; TRBD1 aligns across 8 bases. Germline-derived CDR1 and CDR2 are MDHEN and SYDVKM. This CDR3 comprises 14 residues. The junction had 6 bases not matched to a gene; V was cut back by 6 bases and J by 2 bases. For the CDR3, the DNA is TGTGCCAGCAGGCGGACAGGGTCTACCTACGAGCAGTACTTC. Protein sequence: CASRRTGSTYEQYF.

V gene TRBV3-1 (or the pseudogene TRBV3-2) combines with J gene TRBJ1-1; D may be TRBD1 (6 bases). Trimming shortened V by 5 bases and J by 10 bases, and 23 bases separated the two germline ends. Germline V gene lookup returns CDR1 LGHDT and CDR2 YNNKEL (reference sequence). The CDR3 extends over 15 amino acids. The CDR3 reads CASSARDRDTVAAFF. CDR3 nucleotide sequence: TGTGCCAGCAGCGCAAGGGACCGGGACACGGTTGCAGCTTTCTTT.

J is TRBJ2-2 and V is TRBV6-5; no firm D call. The CDR3 extends over 12 amino acids. Germline assignment: CDR1 MNHEY and CDR2 SVGAGI. V dropped 2 bases and J dropped 6 bases, with 4 bases sitting between them. This chain's CDR3 is CASSYQSGELFF. The CDR3 bases are TGTGCCAGCAGTTACCAGTCCGGGGAGCTGTTTTTT.

The rearrangement links TRBV19 to TRBJ1-2; D perhaps matches TRBD1 (5 bases). The CDR3 consists of 14 residues. Germline lookup yields CDR1 LNHDA and CDR2 SQIVND (reference sequence). Trimming removed 5 bases at V and 6 bases at J, with 16 bases between. In DNA form, the CDR3 reads TGTGCCAGTAGTCCATTGGCAGGGAGGGATGGCTACACCTTC. Translated: CASSPLAGRDGYTF.

The rearrangement joins TRBV2 to TRBJ1-5; 8 nucleotides line up with TRBD1. The CDR3 is 16 amino acids. V gave up 2 bases and J gave up 2 bases; unmatched junction bases: 5. CDR1 is SNHLY and CDR2 is FYNNEI in the germline V gene. The CDR3, as DNA: TGTGCCAGCAGTGAACAGGGGGCGCGGGGCAATCAGCCCCAGCATTTT. Protein: CASSEQGARGNQPQHF.

The chain is built from TRBV7-2 and TRBJ1-1; 8 nucleotides align to TRBD1. The length of the CDR3 is 14 residues. V dropped 4 bases and J dropped 4; count of bases not matched to a gene: 5. Germline loops: CDR1 SGHTA, CDR2 FQGNSA. DNA for the CDR3: TGTGCCAGCAGCTGGGACAGGATATTCACTGAAGCTTTCTTT. Amino acids: CASSWDRIFTEAFF.

This clone has a single count. V is TRBV7-9 and J is TRBJ2-3, with TRBD2 as a possible D gene (6 bases). The CDR3 contains 13 residues. Germline-derived CDR1 and CDR2 are SEHNR and FQNEAQ (reference sequence). V dropped 3 bases and J dropped 6 bases, with 10 bases sitting between them. CDR3 nucleotides: TGTGCCAGCAGCTTGGACTATATGGATACGCAGTATTTT. Protein: CASSLDYMDTQYF.